The 2 T cell receptor beta chains presented below share a single source sample, sequenced in a study of vaccination and CD4 T cells after COVID-19. Treatment in this sample: roughly 11-day PBMC culture with coronavirus spike peptide pools or control peptides (ViraFEST assay). Which antigens these TCRs recognize remains unknown. An Oncomine TCR Beta short-read assay was used to sequence the DNA from cultured CD4+ T cells. From the PCR reads, TCRdb called clonotypes with MiXCR, one entry per CDR3 protein. The repertoire holds several thousand distinct CDR3 sequences, with about three quarters as singletons. Input material: CD4+ T cells from blood, cultured in vitro. The receptors shown here come from a human donor who had recovered from COVID-19.

V usage is TRBV7-2 and J usage is TRBJ2-2, with a tentative D call TRBD2 (6 bases). This CDR3 has 13 amino acids. CDR1 is SGHTA, CDR2 FQGNSA, per germline. V dropped 6 bases and J dropped 4 bases, with 9 bases sitting between them. Written as DNA, the CDR3 is TGTGCCAGCAGTACCGGGGGCACCGGGGAGCTGTTTTTT. Translating gives CASSTGGTGELFF.

V gene TRBV7-2 combines with J gene TRBJ1-2, with 7 bases lining up with TRBD1. In germline, CDR1 is SGHTA, CDR2 FQGNSA. J gave up 4 bases and V 1 base, and 12 bases lay outside the gene matches. CDR3 length: 17 amino acids. The CDR3 sequence is CASSLDPYRGGTYGYTF. Here the CDR3 DNA reads TGTGCCAGCAGCTTAGACCCCTACAGGGGAGGTACCTATGGCTACACCTTC.